This T cell receptor beta chain stems from a study of shared clonotypes between healthy human individuals. About the research overall: For every donor, three CD4 naive, three CD4 memory, two CD8 naive and one CD8 memory plates were used.

Of note for this clone: Its specificity is unknown.

The V gene's germline CDR1 is ENHRY and CDR2 SYGVKD. The trim removed 4 bases at V and 1 base at J, leaving 1 base unmatched. This CDR3 has 14 residues. Overall study findings and caveats: The four-donor shared clonotypes exceeded non-shared clonotypes in generation probability, with non-shared ones scoring lower. Larger richness was generally estimated for naive than memory subsets.

Subsets obtained from CD4+ cells comprised CD45RA+ naive and CD45RA-negative memory cells. Data came from immunoSEQ multiplex PCR; TCRdb stores just in-frame clones and leaves some out. Of about 530,000 clones in the sample, almost 97% are singletons; the top ten hold approximately 0.06%. The sequenced sample was naive CD4+ T cells sorted from blood. Sample subset: CD45RA+ positively selected. This sequence joins TRBV10-3 and TRBJ2-7; TRBD2 aligns across 10 bases. The sequence was obtained from a woman in her thirties in good health. The CDR3 spells CAISGAGGSYEQYF. Here the CDR3 DNA reads TGTGCCATCAGTGGAGCGGGAGGGTCCTACGAGCAGTACTTC.